This is a list of T cell receptor beta chains from one sample in a study of T-cell reconstitution after alpha-beta-depleted transplantation in children. TCRdb redid the calling of the PCR reads with MiXCR, one entry per CDR3 protein. The table lists almost 500,000 distinct CDR3 sequences, about an eighth of them singletons. Sequences were derived from PBMCs from the stem cell graft donor, sampled from the stem cell graft. These receptor sequences come from a human donor who donated a stem cell graft to a child with combined immunodeficiency. Each CDR3 is given with its conserved first and last residue. The order of the fields is clone size, V gene, D gene, J gene, CDR3 DNA, CDR3 protein. The D gene is left open where the match is weak. Only part of the rows carry a size: once, few, many, or a class if the clone is expanded.

few,TRBV19,NA,TRBJ1-5,TGTGCCAGTAGTGCGACAGGCTATAGCAATCAGCCCCAGCATTTT,CASSATGYSNQPQHF
many,TRBV6-1,NA,TRBJ2-7,TGTGCCAGCAAGGACTACGAGCAGTACTTC,CASKDYEQYF
few,TRBV19,TRBD1,TRBJ2-1,TGTGCCAGCATGCGGACTGGACAGGCACAGTTCTTC,CASMRTGQAQFF
few,TRBV30,TRBD1,TRBJ2-7,TGTGCCTGGAGTCCACACAGGGGTTCCACCGAGCAGTACTTC,CAWSPHRGSTEQYF
many,TRBV10-3,NA,TRBJ2-1,TGTGCCATCAGAGACCAGAGTCCGTACAATGAGCAGTTCTTC,CAIRDQSPYNEQFF
few,TRBV19,NA,TRBJ2-2,TGTGCCAGTAGGGACCAGGCGAACACCGGGGAGCTGTTTTTT,CASRDQANTGELFF
NA,TRBV12-3/TRBV12-4,NA,TRBJ2-1,TGTGCCAGTGACAGGGGGGCTAGCGGGATCATCCCCAATGAGCAGTTCTTC,CASDRGASGIIPNEQFF
many,TRBV10-3,NA,TRBJ2-5,TGTGCCATCAGTGAGTCACGGGAAGAGACCCAGTACTTC,CAISESREETQYF
many,TRBV28,NA,TRBJ2-7,TGTGCCAGCAGTACATCCGGGGTCGCCTACGAGCAGTACTTC,CASSTSGVAYEQYF
NA,TRBV20-1,TRBD2,TRBJ2-1,TGCAGTGCTCCGGCTAGCGGGGGAGGCTCCTACAATGAGCAGTTCTTC,CSAPASGGGSYNEQFF
many,TRBV11-1,NA,TRBJ2-1,TGTGCCAGCAGCTTAGCGGAGGGGGCAGCCTACAATGAGCAGTTCTTC,CASSLAEGAAYNEQFF
few,TRBV6-2/TRBV6-3,NA,TRBJ2-1,TGTGCCAGCATACAAGGGGGGGCAGGCCCCAAGGGCAATGAGCAGTTCTTC,CASIQGGAGPKGNEQFF
NA,TRBV3-1,TRBD2,TRBJ2-1,TGTGCCAGCAGCCAGGCCGGACTAGCGGTCTGGCAGCAGTTCTTC,CASSQAGLAVWQQFF
few,TRBV20-1,NA,TRBJ1-5,TGCAGCACGGCAAGGACACACGGCAATCAGCCCCAGCATTTT,CSTARTHGNQPQHF
NA,TRBV24-1,NA,TRBJ2-1,TGTGCCACCAGTGATTTATTGGGTACGAACAATGAGCAGTTCTTC,CATSDLLGTNNEQFF
many,TRBV20-1,NA,TRBJ2-1,TGCAGTGCTAGAGATCTAGCAGCCTACAATGAGCAGTTCTTC,CSARDLAAYNEQFF
many,TRBV6-5,NA,TRBJ1-3,TGTGCCAGCAGTTATGATCCCAGCTCTGGAAACACCATATATTTT,CASSYDPSSGNTIYF
NA,TRBV7-9,TRBD2,TRBJ2-1,TGTGCCAGCAGCGATAGCGGGTACCTATACAATGAGCAGTTCTTC,CASSDSGYLYNEQFF
few,TRBV4-1,NA,TRBJ1-2,TGCGCCAGCAGCCGAACCCAGGGCGGTGGCTACACCTTC,CASSRTQGGGYTF
NA,TRBV5-1,NA,TRBJ1-1,TGCGCCAGCAGCTTGGAACAGAATCGGCGTGAAGCTTTCTTT,CASSLEQNRREAFF
few,TRBV20-1,NA,TRBJ2-5,TGCAGTGCTGTTGTCGGGCTGGGGCGGGAGACCCAGTACTTC,CSAVVGLGRETQYF
NA,TRBV7-8,NA,TRBJ2-1,TGTGCCAGCAGCTTAGGGGTCCCACAGTGGCAGTTCTTC,CASSLGVPQWQFF
NA,TRBV6-1,TRBD2,TRBJ2-5,TGTGCCAGCACCAACGGACTAGCGGGAGAAGAGACCCAGTACTTC,CASTNGLAGEETQYF
many,TRBV29-1,TRBD2,TRBJ2-5,TGCAGCGTTGAAGGACTAGCGGACACCCAAGAGACCCAGTACTTC,CSVEGLADTQETQYF
NA,TRBV2,NA,TRBJ2-5,TGTGCCAGCGGACGAACGGCGGGGTACCAAGAGACCCAGTACTTC,CASGRTAGYQETQYF
many,TRBV10-3,NA,TRBJ2-7,TGTGCCATCAGTCCCGGCCGGGACACCTACGAGCAGTACTTC,CAISPGRDTYEQYF
many,TRBV3-1,TRBD2,TRBJ2-1,TGTGCCAGCAGCCTTAGCGGGGGGGCGAGGTACAATGAGCAGTTCTTC,CASSLSGGARYNEQFF